This is a list of T cell receptor beta chains from one sample in a study of monozygotic twins with inflammatory bowel disease. TCRdb reprocessed the 5' RACE reads, with one entry per CDR3 protein and no DNA. Reported are 300,000 to 400,000 distinct CDR3 sequences; the ten largest clones contain 2% to 2.5%. Sequencing input: blood. All receptors derive from a human donor with ulcerative colitis or Crohn's disease, or a healthy co-twin of an affected twin (not recorded which). Both conserved end residues are part of each CDR3.

V gene: TRBV20-1
J gene: TRBJ2-3
CDR3 protein: CSARDPASGTDTQYF

V gene: TRBV20-1
J gene: TRBJ1-1
CDR3 protein: CSASPLDTEAFF

V gene: TRBV5-4
J gene: TRBJ2-3
CDR3 protein: CASSSTSGRALTDTQYF

V gene: TRBV6-5
J gene: TRBJ1-2
CDR3 protein: CASSPPHGGYTF

V gene: TRBV10-2
J gene: TRBJ2-7
CDR3 protein: CASSRGTGRYEQYF

V gene: TRBV27
J gene: TRBJ2-2
CDR3 protein: CASRERGNRELFF

V gene: TRBV6-4
J gene: TRBJ1-1
CDR3 protein: CASTPGDGGKEAFF

V gene: TRBV11-3
J gene: TRBJ1-1
CDR3 protein: CASSLDAHPNTEAFF

V gene: TRBV6-5
J gene: TRBJ2-3
CDR3 protein: CASSYSAGTGGADTQYF

V gene: TRBV12-3/TRBV12-4
J gene: TRBJ1-3
CDR3 protein: CASSYAARMDTIYF

V gene: TRBV11-1
J gene: TRBJ2-2
CDR3 protein: CASSTGRLNTGELFF

V gene: TRBV27
J gene: TRBJ2-1
CDR3 protein: CASSLGTGNEQFF

V gene: TRBV6-5
J gene: TRBJ2-2
CDR3 protein: CASSSMTRRNTGELFF

V gene: TRBV28
J gene: TRBJ2-7
CDR3 protein: CASSSVRGERHF

V gene: TRBV11-2
J gene: TRBJ1-1
CDR3 protein: CASSLDLVGNTEAFF

V gene: TRBV18
J gene: TRBJ1-5
CDR3 protein: CASSPQRVGANQPQHF

V gene: TRBV11-3
J gene: TRBJ2-3
CDR3 protein: CASSLGRVQEDTQYF

V gene: TRBV4-1
J gene: TRBJ1-2
CDR3 protein: CASSQDPTGEKGYTF

V gene: TRBV5-4
J gene: TRBJ2-5
CDR3 protein: CASSLGPIGQETQYF

V gene: TRBV3-1
J gene: TRBJ2-7
CDR3 protein: CASTGLASEQYF

V gene: TRBV20-1
J gene: TRBJ2-7
CDR3 protein: CSARAGPGEQYF

V gene: TRBV29-1
J gene: TRBJ2-5
CDR3 protein: CSVAPFGLAGGYGVETQYF

V gene: TRBV20-1
J gene: TRBJ2-1
CDR3 protein: CSAREPSGRNEQFF

V gene: TRBV5-5
J gene: TRBJ1-1
CDR3 protein: CASSFGAGTSGEAFF

V gene: TRBV20-1
J gene: TRBJ1-2
CDR3 protein: CSARNTGTEAYGYTF

V gene: TRBV5-6
J gene: TRBJ2-5
CDR3 protein: CASSLELAGAAQYF

V gene: TRBV15
J gene: TRBJ1-1
CDR3 protein: CATSVRGQMNTEAFF

V gene: TRBV4-1
J gene: TRBJ2-7
CDR3 protein: CASSQGAEPYEQYF

V gene: TRBV4-3
J gene: TRBJ1-1
CDR3 protein: CASSQERLNTEAFF

V gene: TRBV6-6
J gene: TRBJ2-2
CDR3 protein: CASSYGSFVGELFF

V gene: TRBV9
J gene: TRBJ2-6
CDR3 protein: CASSVGPANVLTF

V gene: TRBV14
J gene: TRBJ2-1
CDR3 protein: CASSQRGLRHEQFF

V gene: TRBV29-1
J gene: TRBJ1-1
CDR3 protein: CSAGWRERVFF